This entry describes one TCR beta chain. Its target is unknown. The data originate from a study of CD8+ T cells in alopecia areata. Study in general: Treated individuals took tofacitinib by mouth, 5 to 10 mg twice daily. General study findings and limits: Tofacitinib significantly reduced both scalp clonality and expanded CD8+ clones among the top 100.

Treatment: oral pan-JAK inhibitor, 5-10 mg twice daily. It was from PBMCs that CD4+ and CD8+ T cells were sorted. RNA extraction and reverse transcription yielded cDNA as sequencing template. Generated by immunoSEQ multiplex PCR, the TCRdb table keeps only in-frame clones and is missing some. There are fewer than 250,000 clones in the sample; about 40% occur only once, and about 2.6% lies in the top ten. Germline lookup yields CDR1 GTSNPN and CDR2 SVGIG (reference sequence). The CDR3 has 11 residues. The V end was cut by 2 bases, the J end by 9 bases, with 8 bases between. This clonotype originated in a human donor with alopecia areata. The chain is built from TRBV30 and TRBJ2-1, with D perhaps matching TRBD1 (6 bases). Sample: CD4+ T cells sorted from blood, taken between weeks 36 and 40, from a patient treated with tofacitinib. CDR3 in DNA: TGTGCCTGGAGTCAGGGGTTTGAGCAGTTCTTC. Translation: CAWSQGFEQFF.